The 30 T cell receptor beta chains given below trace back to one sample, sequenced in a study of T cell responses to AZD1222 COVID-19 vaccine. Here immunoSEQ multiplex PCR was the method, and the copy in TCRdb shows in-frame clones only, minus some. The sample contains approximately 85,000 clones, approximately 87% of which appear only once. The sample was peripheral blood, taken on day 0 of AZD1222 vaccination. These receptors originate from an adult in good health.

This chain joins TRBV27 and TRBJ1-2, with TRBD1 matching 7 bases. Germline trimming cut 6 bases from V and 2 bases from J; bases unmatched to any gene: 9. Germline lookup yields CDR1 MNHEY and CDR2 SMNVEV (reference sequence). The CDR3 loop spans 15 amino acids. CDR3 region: CASSSMTGTNYGYTF. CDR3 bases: TGTGCCAGCAGCTCGATGACAGGGACCAACTATGGCTACACCTTC.

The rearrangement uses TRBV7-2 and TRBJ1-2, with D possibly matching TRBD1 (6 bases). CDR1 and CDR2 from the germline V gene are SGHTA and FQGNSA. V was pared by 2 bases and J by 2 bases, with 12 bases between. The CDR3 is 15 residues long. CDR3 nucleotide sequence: TGTGCCAGCAGCTTATGGGCAGGGGTAAACTATGGCTACACCTTC. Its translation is CASSLWAGVNYGYTF.

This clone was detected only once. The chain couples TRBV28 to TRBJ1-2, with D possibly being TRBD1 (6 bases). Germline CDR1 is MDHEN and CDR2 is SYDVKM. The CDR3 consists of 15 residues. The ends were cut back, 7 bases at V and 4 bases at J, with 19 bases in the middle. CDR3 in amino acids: CASTPWDQGFYGYTF. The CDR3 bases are TGTGCCAGCACACCGTGGGACCAGGGGTTCTATGGCTACACCTTC.

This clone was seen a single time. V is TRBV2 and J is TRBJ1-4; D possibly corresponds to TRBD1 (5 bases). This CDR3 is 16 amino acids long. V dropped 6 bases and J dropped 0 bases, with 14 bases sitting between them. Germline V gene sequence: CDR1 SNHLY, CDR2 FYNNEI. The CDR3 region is CASRIPLGATNEKLFF. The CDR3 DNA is TGTGCCAGCAGGATCCCTTTGGGGGCAACTAATGAAAAACTGTTTTTT.

The CDR3 sequence is CASSLSRLNTEAFF. CDR3 nucleotides: TGTGCCAGCAGCCTGTCACGGCTGAACACTGAAGCTTTCTTT. The genes are TRBV7-9 and TRBJ1-1; D is ambiguous. V shed 5 bases and J shed 0 bases, with 10 bases lying between them. From germline, CDR1 is SEHNR and CDR2 FQNEAQ (reference sequence). The CDR3 extends over 14 amino acids.

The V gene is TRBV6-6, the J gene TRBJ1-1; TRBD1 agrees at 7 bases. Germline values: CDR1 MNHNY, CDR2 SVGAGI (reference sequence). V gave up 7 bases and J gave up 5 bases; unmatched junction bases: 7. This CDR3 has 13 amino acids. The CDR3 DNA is TGTGCCAGCACCGCACAGGGGTTTACTGAAGCTTTCTTT. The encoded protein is CASTAQGFTEAFF.

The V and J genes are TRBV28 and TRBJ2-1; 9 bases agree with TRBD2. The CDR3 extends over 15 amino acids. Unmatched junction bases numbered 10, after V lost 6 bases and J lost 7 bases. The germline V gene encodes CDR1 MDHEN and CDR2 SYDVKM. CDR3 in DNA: TGTGCCAGCAGCCCCCCTAGCGGGATGTTGAATGAGCAGTTCTTC. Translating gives CASSPPSGMLNEQFF. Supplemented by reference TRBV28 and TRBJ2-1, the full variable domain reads DVKVTQSSRYLVKRTGEKVFLECVQDMDHENMFWYRQDPGLGLRLIYFSYDVKMKEKGDIPEGYSVSREKKERFSLILESASTNQTSMYLCASSPPSGMLNEQFFGPGTRLTVL.

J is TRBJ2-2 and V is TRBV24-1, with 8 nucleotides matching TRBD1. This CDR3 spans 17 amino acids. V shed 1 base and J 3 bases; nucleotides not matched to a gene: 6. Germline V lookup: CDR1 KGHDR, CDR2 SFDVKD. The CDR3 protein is CATSDLSAGGDTGELFF. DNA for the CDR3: TGTGCCACCAGTGATTTATCGGCAGGGGGCGACACCGGGGAGCTGTTTTTT.

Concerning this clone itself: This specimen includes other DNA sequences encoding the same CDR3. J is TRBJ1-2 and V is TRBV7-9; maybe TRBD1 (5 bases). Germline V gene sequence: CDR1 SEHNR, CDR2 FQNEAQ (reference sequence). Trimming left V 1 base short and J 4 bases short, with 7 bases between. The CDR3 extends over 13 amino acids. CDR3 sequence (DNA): TGTGCCAGCAGCTTAGGGCAGGGCTATGGCTACACCTTC. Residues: CASSLGQGYGYTF.

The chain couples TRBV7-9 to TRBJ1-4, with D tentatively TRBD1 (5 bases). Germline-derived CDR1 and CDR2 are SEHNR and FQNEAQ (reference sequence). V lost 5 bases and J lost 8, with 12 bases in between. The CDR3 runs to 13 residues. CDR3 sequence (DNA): TGTGCCAGCAGCCCCCGCGGGGGAGAAAAACTGTTTTTT. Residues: CASSPRGGEKLFF.

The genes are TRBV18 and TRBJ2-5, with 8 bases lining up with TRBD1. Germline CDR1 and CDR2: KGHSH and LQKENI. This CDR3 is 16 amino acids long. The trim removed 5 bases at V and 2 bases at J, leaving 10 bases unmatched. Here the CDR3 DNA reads TGTGCCAGCTCATTTACCGACAGGGGACGACAAGAGACCCAGTACTTC. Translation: CASSFTDRGRQETQYF. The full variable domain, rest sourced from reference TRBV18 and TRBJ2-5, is NAGVMQNPRHLVRRRGQEARLRCSPMKGHSHVYWYRQLPEEGLKFMVYLQKENIIDESGMPKERFSAEFPKEGPSILRIQQVVRGDSAAYFCASSFTDRGRQETQYFGPGTRLLVL.

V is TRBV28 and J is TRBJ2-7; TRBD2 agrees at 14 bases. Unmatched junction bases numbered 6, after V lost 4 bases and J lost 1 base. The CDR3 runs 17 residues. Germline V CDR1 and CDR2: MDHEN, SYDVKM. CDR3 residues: CASSSRTSGRLSYEQYF. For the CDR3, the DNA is TGTGCCAGCAGTTCCCGGACTAGCGGGAGGTTATCCTACGAGCAGTACTTC.

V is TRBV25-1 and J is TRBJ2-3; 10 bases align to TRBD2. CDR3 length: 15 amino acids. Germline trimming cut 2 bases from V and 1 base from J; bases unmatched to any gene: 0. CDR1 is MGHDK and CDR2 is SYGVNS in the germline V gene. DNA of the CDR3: TGTGCCAGCAGTGAACTAGCGGGAGGCACAGATACGCAGTATTTT. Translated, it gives CASSELAGGTDTQYF.

This chain's CDR3 is CATSRDGRNTDTQYF. Written as DNA, the CDR3 is TGTGCCACCAGCAGGGACGGGCGGAACACAGATACGCAGTATTTT. V gene TRBV15 combines with J gene TRBJ2-3, with D unresolved. V gave up 3 bases and J gave up 2 bases, with 12 bases separating them. CDR1 is LNHNV, CDR2 YYDKDF, per germline (reference sequence). CDR3 length: 15 amino acids.

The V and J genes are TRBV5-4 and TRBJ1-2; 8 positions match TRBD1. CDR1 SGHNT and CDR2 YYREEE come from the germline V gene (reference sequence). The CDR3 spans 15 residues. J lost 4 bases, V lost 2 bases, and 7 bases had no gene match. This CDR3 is CASSLTQGASYGYTF. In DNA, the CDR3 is TGTGCCAGCAGCTTAACGCAGGGGGCGAGCTATGGCTACACCTTC.

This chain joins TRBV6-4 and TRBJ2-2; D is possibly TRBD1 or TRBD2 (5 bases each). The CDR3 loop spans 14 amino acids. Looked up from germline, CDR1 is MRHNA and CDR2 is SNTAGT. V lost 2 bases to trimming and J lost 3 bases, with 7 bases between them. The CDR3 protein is CASSDGGHTGELFF. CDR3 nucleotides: TGTGCCAGCAGTGACGGGGGACACACCGGGGAGCTGTTTTTT.

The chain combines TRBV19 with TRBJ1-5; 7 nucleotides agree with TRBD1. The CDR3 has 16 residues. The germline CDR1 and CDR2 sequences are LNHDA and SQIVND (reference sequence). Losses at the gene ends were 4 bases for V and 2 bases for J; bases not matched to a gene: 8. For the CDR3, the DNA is TGTGCCAGTAGTACCCAGGGGGGAGTACGCAATCAGCCCCAGCATTTT. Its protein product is CASSTQGGVRNQPQHF.

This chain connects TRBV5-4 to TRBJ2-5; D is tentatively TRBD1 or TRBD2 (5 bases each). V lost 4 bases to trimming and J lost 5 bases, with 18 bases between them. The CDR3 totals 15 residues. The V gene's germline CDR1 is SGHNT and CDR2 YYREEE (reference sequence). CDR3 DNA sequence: TGTGCCAGCAGCGTCGGGATTCAGGGACGGGAGACCCAGTACTTC. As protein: CASSVGIQGRETQYF. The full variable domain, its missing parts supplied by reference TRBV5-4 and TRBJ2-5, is ETGVTQSPTHLIKTRGQQVTLRCSSQSGHNTVSWYQQALGQGPQFIFQYYREEENGRGNFPPRFSGLQFPNYSSELNVNALELDDSALYLCASSVGIQGRETQYFGPGTRLLVL.

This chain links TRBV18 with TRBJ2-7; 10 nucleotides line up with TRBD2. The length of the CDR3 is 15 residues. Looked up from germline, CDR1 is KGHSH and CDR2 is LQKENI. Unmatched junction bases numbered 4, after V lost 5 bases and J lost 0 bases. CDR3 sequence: CASSTGLAYSYEQYF. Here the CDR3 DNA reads TGTGCCAGCTCAACGGGACTAGCGTACTCCTACGAGCAGTACTTC.

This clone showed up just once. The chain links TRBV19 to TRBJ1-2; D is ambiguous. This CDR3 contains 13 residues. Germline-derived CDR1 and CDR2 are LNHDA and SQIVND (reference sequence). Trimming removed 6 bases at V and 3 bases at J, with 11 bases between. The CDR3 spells CASSEGGYYGYTF. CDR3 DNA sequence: TGTGCCAGTAGCGAGGGCGGATACTATGGCTACACCTTC. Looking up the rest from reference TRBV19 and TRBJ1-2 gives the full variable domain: DGGITQSPKYLFRKEGQNVTLSCEQNLNHDAMYWYRQDPGQGLRLIYYSQIVNDFQKGDIAEGYSVSREKKESFPLTVTSAQKNPTAFYLCASSEGGYYGYTFGSGTRLTVV.

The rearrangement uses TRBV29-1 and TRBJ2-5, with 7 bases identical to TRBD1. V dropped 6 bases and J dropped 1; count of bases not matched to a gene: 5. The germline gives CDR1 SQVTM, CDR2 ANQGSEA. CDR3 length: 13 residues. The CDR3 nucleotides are TGCAGCGTCAAACGGGACAGCCAAGAGACCCAGTACTTC. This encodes CSVKRDSQETQYF.

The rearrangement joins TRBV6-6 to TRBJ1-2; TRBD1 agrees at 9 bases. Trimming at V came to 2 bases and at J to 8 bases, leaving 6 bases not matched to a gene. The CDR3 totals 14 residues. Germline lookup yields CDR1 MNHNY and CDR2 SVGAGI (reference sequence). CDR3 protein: CASSYPDRGGGYTF. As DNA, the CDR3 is TGTGCCAGCAGTTACCCAGACAGGGGGGGAGGCTACACCTTC.

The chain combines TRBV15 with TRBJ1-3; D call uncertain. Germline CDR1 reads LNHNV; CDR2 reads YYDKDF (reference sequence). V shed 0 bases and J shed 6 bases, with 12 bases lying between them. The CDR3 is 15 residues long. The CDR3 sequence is CATSRDWTKKNTIYF. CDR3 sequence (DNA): TGTGCCACCAGCAGAGATTGGACCAAAAAAAACACCATATATTTT. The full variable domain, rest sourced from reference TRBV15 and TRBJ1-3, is DAMVIQNPRYQVTQFGKPVTLSCSQTLNHNVMYWYQQKSSQAPKLLFHYYDKDFNNEADTPDNFQSRRPNTSFCFLDIRSPGLGDTAMYLCATSRDWTKKNTIYFGEGSWLTVV.

The CDR3 DNA reads TGTGCCAGCAGCTCTGGACAGTTCAATGAGCAGTTCTTC. Encoded protein: CASSSGQFNEQFF. The chain links TRBV7-9 to TRBJ2-1; tentatively, D is TRBD1 (6 bases). V shed 4 bases and J shed 6 bases, with 10 bases lying between them. Per the germline V gene, CDR1 is SEHNR and CDR2 is FQNEAQ (reference sequence). The CDR3 runs 13 residues.

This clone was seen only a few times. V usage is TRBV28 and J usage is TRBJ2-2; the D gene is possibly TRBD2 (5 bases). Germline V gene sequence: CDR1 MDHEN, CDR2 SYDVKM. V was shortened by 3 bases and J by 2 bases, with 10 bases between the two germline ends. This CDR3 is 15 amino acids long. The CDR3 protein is CASSLGVFNTGELFF. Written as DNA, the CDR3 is TGTGCCAGCAGTTTGGGAGTTTTTAACACCGGGGAGCTGTTTTTT.

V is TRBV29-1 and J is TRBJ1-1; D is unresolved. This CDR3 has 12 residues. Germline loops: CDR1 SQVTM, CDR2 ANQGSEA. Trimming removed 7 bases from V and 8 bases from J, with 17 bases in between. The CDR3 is CSAPRQGQEAFF. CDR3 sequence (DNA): TGCAGCGCCCCTCGACAAGGCCAAGAAGCTTTCTTT.

CDR3 loop: CASTPPGVRELFF. The CDR3, as DNA: TGTGCCAGTACCCCACCAGGGGTGAGGGAGCTGTTTTTT. The V and J genes are TRBV19 and TRBJ2-2; D may be TRBD1 (6 bases). Trimming took off 7 bases at V and 9 bases at J, with 15 bases between the two ends. Germline CDR1 is LNHDA and CDR2 is SQIVND (reference sequence). The CDR3 consists of 13 residues.

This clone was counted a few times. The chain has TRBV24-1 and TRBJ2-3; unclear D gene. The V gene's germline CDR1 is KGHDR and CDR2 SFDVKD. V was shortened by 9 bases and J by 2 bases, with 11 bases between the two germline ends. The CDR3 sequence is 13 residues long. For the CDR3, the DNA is TGTGCCACCTCAAGGGTTCCCACAGATACGCAGTATTTT. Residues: CATSRVPTDTQYF.

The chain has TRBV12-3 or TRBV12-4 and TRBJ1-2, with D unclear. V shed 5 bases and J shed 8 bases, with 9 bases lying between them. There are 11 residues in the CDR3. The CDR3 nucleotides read TGTGCCAGCAGTCCCTATCCGGGCTACACCTTC. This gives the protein CASSPYPGYTF.

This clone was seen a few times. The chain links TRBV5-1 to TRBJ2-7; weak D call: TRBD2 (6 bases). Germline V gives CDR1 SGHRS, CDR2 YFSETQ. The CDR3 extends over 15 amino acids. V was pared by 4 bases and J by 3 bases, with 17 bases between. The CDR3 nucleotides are TGCGCCAGCAGCCCCTATTCGGGACTTAACTACGAGCAGTACTTC. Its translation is CASSPYSGLNYEQYF.